Presented here are 11 T cell receptor beta chains from one specimen sequenced in a study of shared clonotypes between healthy human individuals. TCRdb keeps only in-frame clones here, not all; method: immunoSEQ multiplex PCR. The sample has 2 million to 2.5 million clones; around 92% are singletons. Sequencing was performed on naive CD4+ T cells from PBMCs. Specified subset: CD45RA+ positively selected. The receptors were gathered from a man aged 18 to 30 in good health. Some clones in this sample may be carry-over from other donors' samples.

This chain joins TRBV29-1 and TRBJ2-7; possible D gene TRBD2, 7 bases. Trimming left V 3 bases short and J 6 bases short, with 15 bases between. This CDR3 is built from 13 residues. The V gene's germline CDR1 is SQVTM and CDR2 ANQGSEA. The CDR3 nucleotides read TGCAGCGTTGATGGGGGGGGCAGGGCCGAGCAGTACTTC. This encodes CSVDGGGRAEQYF.

The chain recombines TRBV5-6 with TRBJ1-3; TRBD1 aligns across 10 bases. Germline CDR1 is SGHDT and CDR2 is YYEEEE. V was pared by 2 bases and J by 2 bases, with 1 base of the junction left unmatched. This CDR3 has 15 amino acids. The CDR3 loop is CASSFDRGPGNTIYF. In DNA form, the CDR3 reads TGTGCCAGCAGCTTCGACAGGGGGCCTGGAAACACCATATATTTT.

This clone was observed once. Other nucleotide sequences from this sample produce the same CDR3. The genes are TRBV9 and TRBJ2-3; D possibly corresponds to TRBD2 (6 bases). The CDR3 has 16 residues. Trimming removed 0 bases from V and 0 bases from J, with 11 bases in between. The V gene's germline CDR1 is SGDLS and CDR2 YYNGEE. As DNA, the CDR3 is TGTGCCAGCAGCGTAGGGGTAGCGGCTAGCACAGATACGCAGTATTTT. As protein: CASSVGVAASTDTQYF. The variable domain in full, completed from reference TRBV9 and TRBJ2-3, reads DSGVTQTPKHLITATGQRVTLRCSPRSGDLSVYWYQQSLDQGLQFLIQYYNGEERAKGNILERFSAQQFPDLHSELNLSSLELGDSALYFCASSVGVAASTDTQYFGPGTRLTVL.

Worth noting for this clone: This CDR3 is also generated by other DNA sequences in the sample. This chain joins TRBV18 and TRBJ1-4; perhaps TRBD1 as D (5 bases). The CDR3 spans 14 residues. Germline CDR1 and CDR2: KGHSH and LQKENI. Trimming took off 6 bases at V and 0 bases at J, with 8 bases between the two ends. DNA for the CDR3: TGTGCCAGCTCGCAGACAGCAACTAATGAAAAACTGTTTTTT. Its protein product is CASSQTATNEKLFF.

The V and J genes are TRBV5-1 and TRBJ2-2; 8 nucleotides agree with TRBD2. CDR1 is SGHRS and CDR2 is YFSETQ in the germline V gene. The CDR3 is 16 amino acids. V shed 0 bases and J 7 bases; nucleotides not matched to a gene: 8. The CDR3 nucleotides are TGCGCCAGCAGCTTGGCCCCGGGAGGGCCGGGCGGGGAGCTGTTTTTT. Protein: CASSLAPGGPGGELFF. The full variable domain, its missing parts supplied by reference TRBV5-1 and TRBJ2-2, is KAGVTQTPRYLIKTRGQQVTLSCSPISGHRSVSWYQQTPGQGLQFLFEYFSETQRNKGNFPGRFSGRQFSNSRSEMNVSTLELGDSALYLCASSLAPGGPGGELFFGEGSRLTVL.

The rearrangement joins TRBV12-5 to TRBJ1-2; D gene ambiguous. Germline CDR1 LGHNT, CDR2 FRNRAP. This CDR3 comprises 14 residues. V dropped 0 bases and J dropped 6 bases, with 11 bases sitting between them. The CDR3 region is CASGLVAAGDGYTF. The CDR3 DNA sequence: TGTGCTAGTGGTTTGGTAGCGGCGGGCGATGGCTACACCTTC. The full variable domain, its missing parts supplied by reference TRBV12-5 and TRBJ1-2, is DARVTQTPRHKVTEMGQEVTMRCQPILGHNTVFWYRQTMMQGLELLAYFRNRAPLDDSGMPKDRFSAEMPDATLATLKIQPSEPRDSAVYFCASGLVAAGDGYTFGSGTRLTVV.

The chain uses TRBV18 and TRBJ2-5, with D maybe TRBD1 (6 bases). The V and J ends lost 6 bases and 5 bases respectively, with 13 bases between them. The CDR3 sequence is 13 residues long. The germline V gene has CDR1 KGHSH and CDR2 LQKENI. The CDR3 DNA reads as TGTGCCAGCTCCTACGAAGGGGGTGAGACCCAGTACTTC. Amino acids: CASSYEGGETQYF. Variable domain in full (rest from reference TRBV18 and TRBJ2-5): NAGVMQNPRHLVRRRGQEARLRCSPMKGHSHVYWYRQLPEEGLKFMVYLQKENIIDESGMPKERFSAEFPKEGPSILRIQQVVRGDSAAYFCASSYEGGETQYFGPGTRLLVL.

The chain couples TRBV6-1 to TRBJ2-1; 8 nucleotides match TRBD2. Trimming took 4 bases from V and 4 from J; bases not matched to a gene: 6. In germline, CDR1 is MNHNS, CDR2 SASEGT. There are 15 residues in the CDR3. The CDR3 reads CASSGPGLGYNEQFF. CDR3 nucleotide sequence: TGTGCCAGCAGTGGACCGGGACTAGGATACAATGAGCAGTTCTTC.

V usage is TRBV27 and J usage is TRBJ1-1; 7 positions agree with TRBD1. Germline CDR1 reads MNHEY; CDR2 reads SMNVEV (reference sequence). The CDR3 contains 14 residues. Losses at the gene ends were 1 base for V and 3 bases for J; bases not matched to a gene: 2. The CDR3 coding sequence is TGTGCCAGCAGTTTATGGACAGGCGACACTGAAGCTTTCTTT. Protein sequence: CASSLWTGDTEAFF.

The chain has TRBV5-1 and TRBJ1-1; D is ambiguous. Germline V gene sequence: CDR1 SGHRS, CDR2 YFSETQ. V lost 4 bases and J lost 0, with 13 bases in between. The length of the CDR3 is 15 residues. CDR3 DNA sequence: TGCGCCAGCAGCCAATTGACCCGAATGAACACTGAAGCTTTCTTT. This gives the protein CASSQLTRMNTEAFF.

V and J are TRBV28 and TRBJ2-5; no firm D call. The CDR3 has 11 amino acids. Germline V gives CDR1 MDHEN, CDR2 SYDVKM. Trimming cost V 2 bases and J 9 bases, with 7 bases left between them. CDR3 sequence: CASSLLGAQYF. The CDR3 DNA reads as TGTGCCAGCAGTTTACTTGGGGCCCAGTACTTC. The variable domain in full, with the rest retrieved from reference TRBV28 and TRBJ2-5, is DVKVTQSSRYLVKRTGEKVFLECVQDMDHENMFWYRQDPGLGLRLIYFSYDVKMKEKGDIPEGYSVSREKKERFSLILESASTNQTSMYLCASSLLGAQYFGPGTRLLVL.